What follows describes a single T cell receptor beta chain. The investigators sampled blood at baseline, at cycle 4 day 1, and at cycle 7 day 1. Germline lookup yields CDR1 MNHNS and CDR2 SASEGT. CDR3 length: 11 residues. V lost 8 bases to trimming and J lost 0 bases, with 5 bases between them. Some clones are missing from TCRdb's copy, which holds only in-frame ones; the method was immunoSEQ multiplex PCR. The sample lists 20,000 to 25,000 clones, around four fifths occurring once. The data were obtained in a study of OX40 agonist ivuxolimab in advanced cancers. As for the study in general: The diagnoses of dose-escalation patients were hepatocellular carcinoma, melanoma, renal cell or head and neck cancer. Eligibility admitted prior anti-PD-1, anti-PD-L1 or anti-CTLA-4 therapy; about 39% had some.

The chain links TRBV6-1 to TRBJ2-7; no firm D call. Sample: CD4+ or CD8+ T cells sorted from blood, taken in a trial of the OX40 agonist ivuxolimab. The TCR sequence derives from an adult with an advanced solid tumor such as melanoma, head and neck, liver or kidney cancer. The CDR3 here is CASRVSYEQYF. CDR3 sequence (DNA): TGTGCCAGCCGGGTCTCCTACGAGCAGTACTTC.